The source of this T cell receptor beta chain is a study of blood T cell repertoires in COVID-19. Study background: Samples representing acute and convalescent COVID-19 were sourced from the United States, Italy and Spain.

Original handling: Researchers report that nucleated cell counts were estimated from reference gene primer amplification. The table came from immunoSEQ multiplex PCR; TCRdb's copy has only in-frame clones and leaves some out. V and J calls and clone size are copied from that table; D and trimming were computed from the DNA. The sample lists about 270,000 clones; around four fifths were seen once. CDR1 MRHNA and CDR2 SNTAGT come from the germline V gene. The CDR3 is 14 amino acids. Comment on this clone: One junction end does not reproduce the germline sequence, and a read error may be involved. This sample also contains other DNA sequences that code for the same CDR3.

The sequencing sample was made of peripheral blood. The chain carries TRBV6-4 and TRBJ2-1, with TRBD2 matching 13 bases. This TCR derives from a woman aged 45 to 65 with active or convalescent COVID-19. The CDR3 region has the DNA TGTGCCAGCAGCCGGACTAGCGGGGGCAATGAGCAATTCTTC. Amino acid sequence: CASSRTSGGNEQFF.